This T cell receptor (beta chain) is from a study of T cell responses to AZD1222 COVID-19 vaccine. Study observations and caveats: There were mostly white British donors and more females than males, and clonal diversity was possibly underestimated. Spike-specific TCR breadth and depth were elevated following two AZD1222 doses. Baseline seropositives among AZD1222 recipients totaled only 6 or 7. Repertoire collection took place solely once the T cell response had peaked.

With 7 bases removed from V and 4 bases from J, the gap between germline ends came to 16 bases. This CDR3 has 14 residues. The germline CDR1 and CDR2 sequences are MDHEN and SYDVKM. Comment on this clone: Its antigen is not known.

TCRdb's copy holds only in-frame clones and misses some; the assay was immunoSEQ multiplex PCR. The sample has about 130,000 clones; about 90% are singletons. The sample in question was peripheral blood, obtained on day 0 of AZD1222 vaccination. The rearrangement links TRBV28 to TRBJ2-5; TRBD1 is a possible D gene (8 bases). This TCR was recovered from an adult in good health. The CDR3 here is CASTGYRGGETQYF. The CDR3, as DNA: TGTGCCAGCACGGGGTACAGGGGGGGAGAGACCCAGTACTTC.